Included here is one T cell receptor (beta chain) sequence, with context. Its specificity is unknown. Time point meaning: cycle 4 day 1 (C4D1), after more than five weeks of nivolumab. Every patient experienced relapse after autologous stem cell transplantation, and brentuximab vedotin exposure varied. This CDR3 contains 18 residues. The germline V gene has CDR1 SGHTA and CDR2 FQGNSA. After removal of 3 bases from V and 2 bases from J, the junction contained 12 bases not matched to a gene. Sequenced by immunoSEQ multiplex PCR; TCRdb stores in-frame clones only, minus some. The table includes 25,000 to 35,000 clones, approximately 65% detected once. This sample is part of a study of PD-1 blockade in classical Hodgkin lymphoma. Overall study: Each patient was given nivolumab 3 mg/kg through a vein every 2 weeks. Notes on the study in general: There was a significant rise in CD4+ TCR diversity by C4D1, with no such rise for CD8+.

The TCR originated in a human donor with classical Hodgkin lymphoma. This chain joins TRBV7-2 and TRBJ2-3; 9 bases align to TRBD2. Source: peripheral blood mononuclear cells (PBMCs), taken before the fourth cycle of nivolumab. The CDR3 coding sequence is TGTGCCAGCAGCTTGGCACTAGCGGGCCTCCGGACCACAGATACGCAGTATTTT. This sequence encodes CASSLALAGLRTTDTQYF.